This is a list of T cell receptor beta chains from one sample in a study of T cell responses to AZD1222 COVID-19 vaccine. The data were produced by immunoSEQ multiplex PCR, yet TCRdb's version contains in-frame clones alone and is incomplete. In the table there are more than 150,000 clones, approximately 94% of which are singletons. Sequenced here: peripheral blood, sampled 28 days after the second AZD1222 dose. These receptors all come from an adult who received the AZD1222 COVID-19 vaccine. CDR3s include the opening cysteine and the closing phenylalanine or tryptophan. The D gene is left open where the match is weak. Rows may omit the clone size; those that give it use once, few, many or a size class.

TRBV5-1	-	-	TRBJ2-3	CASSTGLLTDTQYF	TGCGCCAGCAGCACAGGGCTTCTCACAGATACGCAGTATTTT
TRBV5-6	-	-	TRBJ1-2	CASSSTFYGYTF	TGTGCCAGCAGCTCGACATTCTATGGCTACACCTTC
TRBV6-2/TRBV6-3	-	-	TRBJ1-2	CASSYRKGGLNGYTF	TGTGCCAGCAGTTATCGAAAGGGGGGGTTGAATGGCTACACCTTC
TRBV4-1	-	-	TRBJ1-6	CASSQAAGFNSPLHF	TGCGCCAGCAGCCAAGCCGCAGGGTTTAATTCACCCCTCCACTTT
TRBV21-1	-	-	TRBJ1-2	CASSNARGDYGYTF	TGTGCCAGCAGCAACGCCAGGGGGGACTATGGCTACACCTTC
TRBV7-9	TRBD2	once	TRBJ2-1	CASSSWERENEQFF	TGTGCCAGCAGCTCCTGGGAGCGGGAGAATGAGCAGTTCTTC
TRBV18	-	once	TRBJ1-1	CASSKGVPTTEAFF	TGTGCCAGCTCAAAAGGGGTTCCCACCACTGAAGCTTTCTTT
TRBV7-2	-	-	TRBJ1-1	CASSFGFANTEAFF	TGTGCCAGCAGCTTTGGGTTTGCGAACACTGAAGCTTTCTTT
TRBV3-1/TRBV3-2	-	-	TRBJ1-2	CASSDPQGYGYTF	TGTGCCAGCTCTGACCCACAGGGTTACGGCTACACCTTC
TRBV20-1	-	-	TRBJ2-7	CSAGDGMQYF	TGCAGTGCTGGGGACGGGATGCAGTACTTC
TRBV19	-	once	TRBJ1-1	CASKARGYTEAFF	TGTGCCAGTAAGGCACGGGGGTACACTGAAGCTTTCTTT
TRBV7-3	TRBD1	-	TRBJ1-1	CASSPGTGDTEAFF	TGTGCCAGCAGCCCCGGGACAGGGGACACTGAAGCTTTCTTT
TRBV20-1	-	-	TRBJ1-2	CSAYGIYDYTF	TGCAGTGCTTACGGAATCTATGACTACACCTTC
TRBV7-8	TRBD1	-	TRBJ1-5	CASSSKAGTASNQPQHF	TGTGCCAGCAGCTCTAAGGCCGGGACAGCCAGCAATCAGCCCCAGCATTTT
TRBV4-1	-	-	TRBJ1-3	CASSQDRQGRNTIYF	TGCGCCAGCAGCCAAGACCGGCAGGGACGAAACACCATATATTTT
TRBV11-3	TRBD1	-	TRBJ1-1	CASSLEGPRGSEAFF	TGTGCCAGCAGCTTAGAGGGCCCCAGGGGGAGTGAAGCTTTCTTT
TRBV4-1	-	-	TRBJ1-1	CASSLVGENTEAFF	TGCGCCAGCAGCCTGGTGGGAGAGAACACTGAAGCTTTCTTT
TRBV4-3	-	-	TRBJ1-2	CASSPAPGGSDWLNYGYTF	TGCGCCAGCAGCCCTGCCCCAGGAGGCTCGGATTGGTTAAACTATGGCTACACCTTC
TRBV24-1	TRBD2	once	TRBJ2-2	CATGGRGLASTGTGELFF	TGTGCCACCGGGGGGCGGGGACTAGCGTCTACGGGCACCGGGGAGCTGTTTTTT
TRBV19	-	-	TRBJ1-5	CASRIGRDGYQPQHF	TGTGCCAGTAGGATTGGCAGGGATGGTTATCAGCCCCAGCATTTT
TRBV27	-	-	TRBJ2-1	CASRMRYDNEQFF	TGTGCCAGCAGGATGAGGTATGACAATGAGCAGTTCTTC